This T cell receptor (beta chain) is drawn from a study of response to subunit inactivated influenza vaccine. Study results and caveats: Authors suggested that a seasonal influenza vaccination recruits few new T cells each time.

Germline V gene lookup returns CDR1 MNHEY and CDR2 SVGEGT. J lost 3 bases, V lost 0 bases, and 8 bases had no gene match. This CDR3 is 16 amino acids long. Details on this clonotype: Its antigen is as yet unknown.

In TCRdb, the RT-PCR reads were re-called with MiXCR into one record per CDR3 protein. The sample includes some 600,000 distinct CDR3 sequences, 12% to 15% seen only once; the top ten take 7.5% to 9%. The receptor was derived from a man in his fifties who received an inactivated influenza vaccine. This sequence joins TRBV6-2 or TRBV6-3 and TRBJ2-7; 7 positions match TRBD1. This specimen was PBMCs from blood, taken less than 15 days before vaccination. The CDR3 DNA reads TGTGCCAGCAGTTACTCGAAGGTACAGGGGCACTACGAGCAGTACTTC. This gives the protein CASSYSKVQGHYEQYF.